The 4 T cell receptor beta chains given below trace back to one sample, sequenced in a study of T cells in Graves' hyperthyroidism and ophthalmopathy. RNA transcripts provided the source from which TCR beta CDR3 regions were amplified. HTBI primers were used for first-round RT-PCR of the TCR CDR3. TCRdb passed the multiplex PCR reads through MiXCR, listing each CDR3 protein once. Among a few hundred thousand distinct CDR3 sequences listed, 46% were seen once. What was sequenced was peripheral blood or thyroid tissue (not recorded which). The receptors were gathered from a woman under 30 with Graves' hyperthyroidism.

Many counts were recorded for this clonotype. The gene calls are TRBV10-1 and TRBJ2-2; D unclear. The CDR3 covers 15 residues. Germline CDR1 and CDR2: WNHNN and SYGVQD (reference sequence). V was trimmed by 6 bases and J by 5 bases, leaving 16 bases between them. The CDR3 is CASSADRSRTGELFF. The CDR3 bases are TGCGCCAGCAGCGCAGACCGATCTAGAACCGGGGAGCTGTTTTTT.

This clonotype has just a few counts. Here the CDR3 reads CAWSHRAGDQPQHF. Here the CDR3 DNA reads TGTGCCTGGAGCCACAGGGCCGGGGATCAGCCCCAGCATTTT. The gene calls are TRBV30 and TRBJ1-5, with D possibly being TRBD1 (6 bases). Trimming pared 3 bases from V and 5 bases from J, leaving 14 bases between. The CDR3 loop spans 14 amino acids. Germline CDR1 reads GTSNPN; CDR2 reads SVGIG (reference sequence).

This chain uses TRBV19 with TRBJ1-1; tentative D call: TRBD1 (5 bases). With 5 bases removed from V and 8 bases from J, the gap between germline ends came to 21 bases. This CDR3 is 15 amino acids long. The V gene's germline CDR1 is LNHDA and CDR2 SQIVND (reference sequence). Here the CDR3 reads CASSSAPVSREEAFF. CDR3 coding DNA: TGTGCCAGTAGTTCCGCGCCAGTCAGCAGGGAAGAAGCTTTCTTT.

In its sample, this clonotype was seen many times. The chain combines TRBV19 with TRBJ1-2; TRBD1 might be the D (5 bases). CDR1 and CDR2 (germline): LNHDA, SQIVND (reference sequence). V was shortened by 3 bases and J by 5 bases, with 16 bases between the two germline ends. This CDR3 has 15 residues. The CDR3 DNA sequence: TGTGCCAGTAGTATTATGGGACGGTCCTTGTATGGCTACACCTTC. It specifies CASSIMGRSLYGYTF.